The clone carrying this TCR beta chain was counted ten times or more. What it binds is unknown. The germline CDR1 and CDR2 sequences are MNHNS and SASEGT. V shed 3 bases, J shed 6 bases, and the junction held 5 bases outside the gene matches. The CDR3 loop spans 15 amino acids. Every bit of the isolated RNA underwent reverse transcription, so sequencing read expressed TCRB transcripts. TCRdb keeps only in-frame clones here, not all; method: immunoSEQ multiplex PCR. The data hold about 340,000 clones, with 7% to 9% observed a single time. This entry is derived from a study of beta chain features in type 1 diabetes. Study-wide points: Among type 1 diabetes patients, VDJ junctions had fewer insertions and more deletions.

The gene calls are TRBV6-1 and TRBJ2-1; 10 bases map to TRBD2. Sequenced sample: central memory CD4+ T cells from blood. This receptor was identified in a woman between 18 and 30 years old in good health. The CDR3 coding sequence is TGTGCCAGCAGTGAGGGGGCTAGCGGGAGCAATGAGCAGTTCTTC. It specifies CASSEGASGSNEQFF.